The rows below give T cell receptor beta chains drawn from one sample of a study of T cell responses to AZD1222 COVID-19 vaccine. Method: immunoSEQ multiplex PCR; TCRdb's copy keeps in-frame clones and lacks some. The sample includes about 110,000 clones, 86% of them seen just once. The specimen comprised peripheral blood, sampled on day 0 of AZD1222 vaccination. These TCRs come from an adult in good health. Both conserved end residues are part of each CDR3. Each record gives: V gene, J gene, clone size, D gene, CDR3 protein, CDR3 DNA. D genes are given only for firm matches. Clone size is given for some rows only: seen once, a few or many times, or a class if the clone is expanded.

V: TRBV5-1; J: TRBJ1-2; size: -; D: -; CDR3: CASSLTTVDGGYTF; DNA: TGCGCCAGCAGCCTGACCACAGTCGACGGGGGCTACACCTTC
V: TRBV11-3; J: TRBJ2-1; size: -; D: TRBD2; CDR3: CASSSGGSYNEQFF; DNA: TGTGCCAGCAGCTCCGGGGGGTCCTACAATGAGCAGTTCTTC
V: TRBV4-1; J: TRBJ1-6; size: -; D: -; CDR3: CASSQEQLLHF; DNA: TGCGCCAGCAGCCAAGAGCAGCTCCTCCACTTT
V: TRBV27; J: TRBJ2-7; size: few; D: -; CDR3: CASSYGQGEAEQYF; DNA: TGTGCCAGCAGTTATGGTCAGGGGGAGGCCGAGCAGTACTTC
V: TRBV10-3; J: TRBJ1-5; size: -; D: -; CDR3: CAISEQQVTNQPQHF; DNA: TGTGCCATCAGTGAGCAACAGGTGACTAATCAGCCCCAGCATTTT
V: TRBV5-1; J: TRBJ2-1; size: -; D: -; CDR3: CASSLSGGPTVEQFF; DNA: TGCGCCAGCAGCTTGTCCGGGGGGCCAACAGTAGAGCAGTTCTTC
V: TRBV9; J: TRBJ1-3; size: -; D: -; CDR3: CASSIQSGGAGNTIYF; DNA: TGTGCCAGCAGCATACAGTCTGGGGGGGCTGGAAACACCATATATTTT
V: TRBV5-6; J: TRBJ1-5; size: -; D: -; CDR3: CASSLAGAGQPQHF; DNA: TGTGCCAGCAGCTTGGCAGGGGCCGGACAGCCCCAGCATTTT
V: TRBV7-9; J: TRBJ1-4; size: -; D: -; CDR3: CASSQDGSYNEKLFF; DNA: TGTGCCAGCAGCCAAGACGGTTCCTATAATGAAAAACTGTTTTTT
V: TRBV7-2; J: TRBJ1-2; size: -; D: -; CDR3: CASSPSGGRFFYGYTF; DNA: TGTGCCAGCAGCCCATCGGGGGGCAGGTTTTTCTATGGCTACACCTTC
V: TRBV4-1; J: TRBJ2-2; size: -; D: -; CDR3: CASSHRGALRNTGELFF; DNA: TGCGCCAGCAGCCACCGAGGGGCGCTAAGGAACACCGGGGAGCTGTTTTTT
V: TRBV7-8; J: TRBJ1-2; size: once; D: TRBD1; CDR3: CASSLGTGRYGYTF; DNA: TGTGCCAGCAGCTTAGGGACAGGGCGCTATGGCTACACCTTC
V: TRBV2; J: TRBJ2-7; size: few; D: TRBD1; CDR3: CASEEMGQGLGEQYF; DNA: TGTGCCAGTGAGGAGATGGGACAGGGTTTAGGCGAGCAGTACTTC
V: TRBV4-3; J: TRBJ1-5; size: few; D: -; CDR3: CASSQEEGQPQHF; DNA: TGCGCCAGCAGCCAAGAGGAGGGGCAGCCCCAGCATTTT
V: TRBV7-2; J: TRBJ2-4; size: -; D: -; CDR3: CASSFSGWDIQYF; DNA: TGTGCCAGCAGCTTCAGTGGTTGGGACATTCAGTACTTC
V: TRBV5-5; J: TRBJ1-5; size: -; D: -; CDR3: CASSLEAVLRNQPQHF; DNA: TGTGCCAGCAGCTTGGAAGCCGTCCTTCGGAATCAGCCCCAGCATTTT
V: TRBV7-2; J: TRBJ2-7; size: -; D: TRBD2; CDR3: CASSLSSGGVYEQYF; DNA: TGTGCCAGCAGCTTATCGAGCGGGGGGGTCTACGAGCAGTACTTC
V: TRBV4-1; J: TRBJ2-3; size: -; D: TRBD2; CDR3: CASSQPRFGLAGGKSPDTQYF; DNA: TGCGCCAGCAGCCAACCGCGGTTTGGACTAGCGGGGGGGAAATCGCCAGATACGCAGTATTTT
V: TRBV5-6; J: TRBJ1-5; size: -; D: TRBD1; CDR3: CASSLDDRGLGQPQHF; DNA: TGTGCCAGCAGCTTGGATGACAGGGGGCTTGGTCAGCCCCAGCATTTT
V: TRBV12-3/TRBV12-4; J: TRBJ2-5; size: -; D: -; CDR3: CASSSRGPETQYF; DNA: TGTGCCAGCAGTTCGCGGGGTCCAGAGACCCAGTACTTC